A selection of T cell receptor beta chains follows, all from one sample in a study of OX40 agonist ivuxolimab in advanced cancers. Using immunoSEQ multiplex PCR, the repertoire was profiled, and TCRdb retains in-frame clones only, with some absent. The table has 90,000 or so clones, over 75% seen once; the top ten hold 2% to 3%. Sequencing used CD4+ or CD8+ T cells sorted from blood, obtained in a trial of the OX40 agonist ivuxolimab. These TCRs come from an adult with an advanced solid tumor such as melanoma, head and neck, liver or kidney cancer. The CDR3 runs from the conserved cysteine through the conserved F or W. The order of the fields is clone size, V gene, D gene, J gene, CDR3 protein, CDR3 DNA. D genes are given only for firm matches. Rows give clone size only sometimes, using once, few, many, or a class for an expanded clone.

size: .; V: TRBV7-2; D: .; J: TRBJ1-4; CDR3: CASSLAGGVANEKLFF; DNA: TGTGCCAGCAGCTTAGCGGGAGGGGTTGCTAATGAAAAACTGTTTTTT
size: .; V: TRBV19; D: .; J: TRBJ1-2; CDR3: CASSVQVSDYGYTF; DNA: TGTGCCAGTAGTGTACAGGTATCCGACTATGGCTACACCTTC
size: .; V: TRBV10-2; D: TRBD1; J: TRBJ2-5; CDR3: CASRGTEQETQYF; DNA: TGCGCCAGCAGAGGGACAGAACAAGAGACCCAGTACTTC
size: .; V: TRBV18; D: .; J: TRBJ2-2; CDR3: CASSPPQGWTGELFF; DNA: TGTGCCAGCTCACCACCGCAGGGTTGGACCGGGGAGCTGTTTTTT
size: .; V: TRBV6-1; D: TRBD1; J: TRBJ1-2; CDR3: CASTSSGTVGGGYTF; DNA: TGTGCCAGCACCTCTTCCGGGACAGTGGGCGGTGGCTACACCTTC
size: .; V: TRBV11-2; D: TRBD2; J: TRBJ2-3; CDR3: CASSLVLAGGSSDTQYF; DNA: TGTGCCAGCAGCTTAGTCCTGGCGGGAGGTTCCTCAGATACGCAGTATTTT
size: .; V: TRBV5-4; D: .; J: TRBJ2-5; CDR3: CASSIRGQETQYF; DNA: TGTGCCAGCAGCATAAGGGGGCAAGAGACCCAGTACTTC
size: .; V: TRBV19; D: .; J: TRBJ2-1; CDR3: CASSMYNEQFF; DNA: TGTGCCAGTAGTATGTACAATGAGCAGTTCTTC
size: .; V: TRBV9; D: .; J: TRBJ1-2; CDR3: CASSVDVGKDIHGYTF; DNA: TGTGCCAGCAGCGTAGATGTCGGAAAGGATATTCATGGCTACACCTTC
size: .; V: TRBV16; D: TRBD2; J: TRBJ2-1; CDR3: CASSRRGSGYNEQFF; DNA: TGTGCCAGCAGCCGTCGCGGGAGTGGGTACAATGAGCAGTTCTTC
size: .; V: TRBV27; D: .; J: TRBJ1-5; CDR3: CASSSNYQPQHF; DNA: TGTGCCAGCAGTTCAAACTATCAGCCCCAGCATTTT
size: .; V: TRBV6-5; D: .; J: TRBJ2-7; CDR3: CASSYSGVSSYEQYF; DNA: TGTGCCAGCAGTTACTCGGGAGTGAGCTCCTACGAGCAGTACTTC
size: .; V: TRBV5-1; D: TRBD1; J: TRBJ2-7; CDR3: CASSLGQGKGSEQYF; DNA: TGCGCCAGCAGCTTGGGACAGGGCAAAGGTAGCGAGCAGTACTTC
size: .; V: TRBV19; D: .; J: TRBJ1-1; CDR3: CASRPDSSNTEAFF; DNA: TGTGCCAGTAGACCGGACAGTTCAAACACTGAAGCTTTCTTT
size: .; V: TRBV20-1; D: .; J: TRBJ2-7; CDR3: CSAIQGYEQYF; DNA: TGCAGTGCTATACAGGGATACGAGCAGTACTTC
size: .; V: TRBV6-1; D: .; J: TRBJ2-7; CDR3: CASSEYRQGGYEQYF; DNA: TGTGCCAGCAGTGAATATCGACAGGGAGGGTACGAGCAGTACTTC
size: .; V: TRBV7-8; D: .; J: TRBJ1-2; CDR3: CASSLGGNYGYTF; DNA: TGTGCCAGCAGCTTAGGGGGGAACTATGGCTACACCTTC
size: .; V: TRBV5-1; D: .; J: TRBJ2-3; CDR3: CASSPYITDTQYF; DNA: TGCGCCAGCAGCCCTTACATCACAGATACGCAGTATTTT
size: .; V: TRBV7-2; D: .; J: TRBJ1-2; CDR3: CASTLEWGSYGYTF; DNA: TGTGCCAGCACCTTAGAATGGGGGTCTTATGGCTACACCTTC
size: .; V: TRBV6-4; D: .; J: TRBJ2-1; CDR3: CASSRERAAYNEQFF; DNA: TGTGCCAGCAGTCGGGAGCGGGCCGCCTACAATGAGCAGTTCTTC
size: .; V: TRBV6-1; D: TRBD2; J: TRBJ2-1; CDR3: CASSTGTSGYNEQFF; DNA: TGTGCCAGCAGTACCGGGACTAGCGGGTACAATGAGCAGTTCTTC
size: .; V: TRBV4-1; D: .; J: TRBJ1-2; CDR3: CASSQDPSTNYGYTF; DNA: TGCGCCAGCAGCCAAGATCCGTCTACTAACTATGGCTACACCTTC
size: .; V: TRBV9; D: .; J: TRBJ1-3; CDR3: CASSVARGPTSGNTIYF; DNA: TGTGCCAGCAGCGTAGCGAGGGGTCCGACCTCTGGAAACACCATATATTTT
size: .; V: TRBV5-4; D: TRBD1; J: TRBJ2-3; CDR3: CASSASGTGSGSDTQYF; DNA: TGTGCCAGCAGCGCCTCCGGGACAGGGTCTGGTTCAGATACGCAGTATTTT
size: .; V: TRBV28; D: TRBD1; J: TRBJ1-2; CDR3: CASTAGTAQGGIYGYTF; DNA: TGTGCCAGCACCGCAGGGACAGCTCAGGGGGGTATCTATGGCTACACCTTC
size: .; V: TRBV14; D: .; J: TRBJ2-5; CDR3: CASSQWDGPQETQYF; DNA: TGTGCCAGCAGCCAATGGGACGGGCCCCAAGAGACCCAGTACTTC
size: .; V: TRBV12-5; D: .; J: TRBJ2-6; CDR3: CASGFGVALGANVLTF; DNA: TGTGCTAGTGGTTTCGGTGTGGCACTTGGGGCCAACGTCCTGACTTTC
size: .; V: TRBV5-4; D: .; J: TRBJ2-7; CDR3: CASSGTISSLNEQYF; DNA: TGTGCCAGCAGCGGAACCATCTCTTCTCTCAACGAGCAGTACTTC
size: .; V: TRBV7-9; D: TRBD2; J: TRBJ2-5; CDR3: CASSLEVAGKTQYF; DNA: TGTGCCAGCAGCTTAGAAGTAGCGGGGAAGACCCAGTACTTC
size: .; V: TRBV6-4; D: .; J: TRBJ2-2; CDR3: CASSGSGGELFF; DNA: TGTGCCAGCAGTGGGAGTGGCGGGGAGCTGTTTTTT
size: .; V: TRBV30; D: .; J: TRBJ1-6; CDR3: CAWSWQAARNSPLHF; DNA: TGTGCCTGGAGTTGGCAGGCGGCTCGGAATTCACCCCTCCACTTT
size: .; V: TRBV4-2; D: .; J: TRBJ1-4; CDR3: CASSQDRAGTNEKLFF; DNA: TGTGCCAGCAGCCAAGATCGGGCAGGAACTAATGAAAAACTGTTTTTT
size: .; V: TRBV19; D: .; J: TRBJ1-5; CDR3: CASSRDPSNQPQHF; DNA: TGTGCCAGTAGTAGAGATCCGAGCAATCAGCCCCAGCATTTT
size: once; V: TRBV5-1; D: .; J: TRBJ2-7; CDR3: CASSPRTVTPGEQYF; DNA: TGCGCCAGCAGCCCTCGGACGGTTACCCCGGGGGAGCAGTACTTC
size: .; V: TRBV10-3; D: .; J: TRBJ2-1; CDR3: CAISEGSGRSYNEQFF; DNA: TGTGCCATCAGTGAGGGGTCGGGGAGGTCCTACAATGAGCAGTTCTTC
size: once; V: TRBV5-4; D: .; J: TRBJ1-3; CDR3: CASSSTESSGNTIYF; DNA: TGTGCCAGCAGCTCGACGGAGAGCTCTGGAAACACCATATATTTT
size: .; V: TRBV25-1; D: .; J: TRBJ2-7; CDR3: CASSDTGAGHYEQYF; DNA: TGTGCCAGCAGTGATACGGGGGCAGGTCACTACGAGCAGTACTTC
size: .; V: TRBV19; D: TRBD1; J: TRBJ2-7; CDR3: CASREYGTGSYEQYF; DNA: TGTGCCAGTAGGGAATACGGGACAGGGAGCTACGAGCAGTACTTC
size: .; V: TRBV5-4; D: TRBD2; J: TRBJ2-5; CDR3: CASSRAGGQETQYF; DNA: TGTGCCAGCAGCCGCGCGGGAGGACAAGAGACCCAGTACTTC
size: .; V: TRBV9; D: .; J: TRBJ1-1; CDR3: CASSPDVRGRNTEAFF; DNA: TGTGCCAGCAGCCCAGACGTGAGGGGCCGGAACACTGAAGCTTTCTTT
size: .; V: TRBV5-5; D: TRBD1; J: TRBJ2-7; CDR3: CASSLGGQGVNEQYF; DNA: TGTGCCAGCAGCTTGGGGGGACAGGGTGTTAACGAGCAGTACTTC
size: .; V: TRBV6-5; D: TRBD1; J: TRBJ1-1; CDR3: CASSSDRLNTEAFF; DNA: TGTGCCAGCAGTTCGGACAGGTTGAACACTGAAGCTTTCTTT
size: .; V: TRBV27; D: TRBD1; J: TRBJ2-5; CDR3: CASSSTTGGETQYF; DNA: TGTGCCAGCAGTTCAACCACAGGGGGGGAGACCCAGTACTTC